The clone carrying this TCR beta chain was seen repeatedly, ten times or more. Its specificity is not known. Time point reported: persistent/refractory GD, antithyroid drugs over 5 years with positive TRAb. From PBMCs, RNA was extracted and then used to make the TCR library. These data belong to a study of regulatory T cells in long-lasting Graves disease. CDR3-region Arm-PCR and iRepertoire HTBI primers produced the TCR beta libraries. One entry per CDR3 protein results from TCRdb running MiXCR on the multiplex PCR reads. The sample yields 350,000 to 500,000 distinct CDR3 sequences, around 20% seen once. CDR1 MNHEY and CDR2 SMNVEV come from the germline V gene (reference sequence). CDR3 length equals 17 residues. With V trimmed by 4 bases and J by 7 bases, 12 bases remained unmatched. Study conclusions and caveats: Persistent disease exhibited a predilection for TRBV28, TRBJ1-2 and TRBJ2-5.

This chain uses TRBV27 with TRBJ1-6; 8 positions match TRBD1. The sequence was collected from a female donor with Graves disease. The sequencing used peripheral blood mononuclear cells (PBMCs), collected when the disease was refractory, from a patient treated with antithyroid drugs. The CDR3 DNA follows: TGTGCCAGCAGTTACCCGGCAGGACAGGGCGGGAATTCACCCCTCCACTTT. It yields the protein CASSYPAGQGGNSPLHF.